This TCR beta chain emerged from a study of OX40 agonist ivuxolimab in advanced cancers. Study background: The dose-escalation group included hepatocellular carcinoma, melanoma, renal cell carcinoma and head and neck cancer. Earlier anti-PD-1, anti-PD-L1 or anti-CTLA-4 therapy was permitted; 30% to 50% had received some.

The repertoire was sequenced with immunoSEQ multiplex PCR; TCRdb's copy has only in-frame clones and lacks some. The sample gives tens of thousands of clones, around 80% of which show up once; 5% is in the top ten. For this clone: As yet, its antigen is unknown.

Study-wide findings and caveats: Partial responders dosed at 0.1-3.0 mg/kg displayed clonal expansion ranking among the lowest.

V lost 0 bases and J 5 bases, leaving 14 bases between the germline ends. The CDR3 sequence is 17 residues long. In germline, CDR1 is MGHRA, CDR2 YSYEKL. The material sequenced was CD4+ or CD8+ T cells sorted from blood, taken in a trial of the OX40 agonist ivuxolimab. This chain uses TRBV4-1 with TRBJ1-6; D possibly corresponds to TRBD1 (5 bases). The TCR comes from an adult with an advanced solid tumor such as melanoma, head and neck, liver or kidney cancer. CDR3 residues: CASSQDRGRLDNSPLHF. The CDR3, as DNA: TGCGCCAGCAGCCAAGATAGGGGTCGACTGGATAATTCACCCCTCCACTTT.